This T cell receptor (beta chain) was recorded in a study of blood T cells in healthy people across ages. Worth noting for this clonotype: The antigen is undetermined.

Study-level points and caveats: Observed TCR beta diversity per million T cells went down as age went up. This fall followed a roughly linear course with age. Compared with aged donors, long-lived donors showed fewer expanded clones, suggesting selection.

The authors ran a second PCR of about 6 to 11 cycles using a sample-barcoded 5' primer and a J-beta primer mix. TCRdb reanalysed the 5' RACE reads using MiXCR and keeps one entry per CDR3 protein. The table shows about 970,000 distinct CDR3 sequences, with roughly half occurring only once. Trimming stripped 6 bases from V and 1 base from J, with 13 bases between. The CDR3 sequence is 15 residues long. Germline V gene sequence: CDR1 MDHEN, CDR2 SYDVKM. The TCR originated in a woman aged 55-70 years in good health. J is TRBJ2-1 and V is TRBV28; TRBD1 or TRBD2 may be the D gene (7 bases each). The sample comprised blood. CDR3 in DNA: TGTGCCAGCAGAGGGGGGGACAGATCCTACAATGAGCAGTTCTTC. Protein sequence: CASRGGDRSYNEQFF. The variable domain in full, with the rest retrieved from reference TRBV28 and TRBJ2-1, is DVKVTQSSRYLVKRTGEKVFLECVQDMDHENMFWYRQDPGLGLRLIYFSYDVKMKEKGDIPEGYSVSREKKERFSLILESASTNQTSMYLCASRGGDRSYNEQFFGPGTRLTVL.